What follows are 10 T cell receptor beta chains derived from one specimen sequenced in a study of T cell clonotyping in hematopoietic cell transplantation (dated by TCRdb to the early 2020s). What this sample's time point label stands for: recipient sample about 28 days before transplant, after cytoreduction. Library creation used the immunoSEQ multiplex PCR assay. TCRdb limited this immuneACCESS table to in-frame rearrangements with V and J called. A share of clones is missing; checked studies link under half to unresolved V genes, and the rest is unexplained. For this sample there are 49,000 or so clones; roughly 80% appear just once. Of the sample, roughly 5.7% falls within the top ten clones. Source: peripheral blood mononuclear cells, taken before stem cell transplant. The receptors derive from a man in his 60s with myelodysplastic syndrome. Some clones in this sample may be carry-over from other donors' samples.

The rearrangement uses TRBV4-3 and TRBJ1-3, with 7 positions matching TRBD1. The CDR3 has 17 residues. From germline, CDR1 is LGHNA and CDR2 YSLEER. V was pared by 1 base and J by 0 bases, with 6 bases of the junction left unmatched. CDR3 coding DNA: TGCGCCAGCAGCCAAGTGGGGACAGCCTACTCTGGAAACACCATATATTTT. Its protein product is CASSQVGTAYSGNTIYF.

The CDR3 protein is CASSLGDTQYF. The CDR3 DNA sequence: TGTGCCAGCAGCTTGGGGGATACGCAGTATTTT. The V gene is TRBV11-2, the J gene TRBJ2-3, with no clear D. The CDR3 has 11 amino acids. The V end was cut by 3 bases, the J end by 6 bases, with 4 bases between. Germline assignment: CDR1 SGHAT and CDR2 FQNNGV.

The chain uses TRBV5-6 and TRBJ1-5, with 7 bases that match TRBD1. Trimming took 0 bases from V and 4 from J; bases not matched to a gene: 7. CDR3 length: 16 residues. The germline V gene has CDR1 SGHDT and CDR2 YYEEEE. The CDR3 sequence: CASSLGAGGGNQPQHF. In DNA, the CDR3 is TGTGCCAGCAGCTTGGGGGCAGGGGGAGGTAATCAGCCCCAGCATTTT. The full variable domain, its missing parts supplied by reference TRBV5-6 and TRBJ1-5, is DAGVTQSPTHLIKTRGQQVTLRCSPKSGHDTVSWYQQALGQGPQFIFQYYEEEERQRGNFPDRFSGHQFPNYSSELNVNALLLGDSALYLCASSLGAGGGNQPQHFGDGTRLSIL.

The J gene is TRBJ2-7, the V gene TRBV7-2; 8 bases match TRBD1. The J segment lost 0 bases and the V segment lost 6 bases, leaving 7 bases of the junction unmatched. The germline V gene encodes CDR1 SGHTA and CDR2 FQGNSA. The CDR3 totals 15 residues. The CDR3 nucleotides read TGTGCCAGCAGTCGGGACAGGAGGGGCTCCTACGAGCAGTACTTC. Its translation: CASSRDRRGSYEQYF.

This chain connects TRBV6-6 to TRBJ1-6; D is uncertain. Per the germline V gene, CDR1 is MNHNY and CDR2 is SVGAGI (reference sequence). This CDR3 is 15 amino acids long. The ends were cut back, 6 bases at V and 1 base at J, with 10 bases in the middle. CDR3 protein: CASSSGGSYNSPLHF. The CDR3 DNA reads TGTGCCAGCAGCTCAGGAGGGTCCTATAATTCACCCCTCCACTTT.

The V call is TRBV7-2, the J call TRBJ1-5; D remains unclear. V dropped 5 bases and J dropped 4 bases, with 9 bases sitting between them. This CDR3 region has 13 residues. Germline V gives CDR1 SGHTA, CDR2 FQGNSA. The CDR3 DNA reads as TGTGCCAGCAGCGAACGTCCGAATCAGCCCCAGCATTTT. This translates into CASSERPNQPQHF.

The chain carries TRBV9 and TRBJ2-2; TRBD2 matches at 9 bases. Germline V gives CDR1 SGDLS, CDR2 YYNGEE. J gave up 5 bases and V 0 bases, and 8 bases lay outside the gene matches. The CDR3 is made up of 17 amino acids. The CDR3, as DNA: TGTGCCAGCAGCGTAGGCCTAGCGGGGATCATTACCGGGGAGCTGTTTTTT. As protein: CASSVGLAGIITGELFF.

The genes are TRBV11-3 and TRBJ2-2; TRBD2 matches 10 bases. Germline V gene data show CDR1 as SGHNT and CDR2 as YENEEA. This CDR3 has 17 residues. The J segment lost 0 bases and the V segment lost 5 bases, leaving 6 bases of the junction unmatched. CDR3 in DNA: TGTGCCAGCAGCAAGAGCGGGGGGGCCACGAACACCGGGGAGCTGTTTTTT. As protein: CASSKSGGATNTGELFF. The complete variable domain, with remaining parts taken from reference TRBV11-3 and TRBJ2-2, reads EAGVVQSPRYKIIEKKQPVAFWCNPISGHNTLYWYLQNLGQGPELLIRYENEEAVDDSQLPKDRFSAERLKGVDSTLKIQPAELGDSAVYLCASSKSGGATNTGELFFGEGSRLTVL.

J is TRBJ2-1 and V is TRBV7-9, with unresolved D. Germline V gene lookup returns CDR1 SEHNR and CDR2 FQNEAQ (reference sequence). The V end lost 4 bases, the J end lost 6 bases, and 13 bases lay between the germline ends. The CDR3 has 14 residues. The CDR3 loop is CASSSPRSGNEQFF. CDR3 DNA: TGTGCCAGCAGCTCCCCCCGCTCAGGCAATGAGCAGTTCTTC. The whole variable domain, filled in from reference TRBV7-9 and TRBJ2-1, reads DTGVSQNPRHKITKRGQNVTFRCDPISEHNRLYWYRQTLGQGPEFLTYFQNEAQLEKSRLLSDRFSAERPKGSFSTLEIQRTEQGDSAMYLCASSSPRSGNEQFFGPGTRLTVL.

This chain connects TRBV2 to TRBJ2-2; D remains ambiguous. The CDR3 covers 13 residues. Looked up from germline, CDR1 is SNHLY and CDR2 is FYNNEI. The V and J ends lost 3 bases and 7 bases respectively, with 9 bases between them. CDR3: CASSDLGNGELFF. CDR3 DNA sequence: TGTGCCAGCAGTGATCTTGGTAACGGGGAGCTGTTTTTT.